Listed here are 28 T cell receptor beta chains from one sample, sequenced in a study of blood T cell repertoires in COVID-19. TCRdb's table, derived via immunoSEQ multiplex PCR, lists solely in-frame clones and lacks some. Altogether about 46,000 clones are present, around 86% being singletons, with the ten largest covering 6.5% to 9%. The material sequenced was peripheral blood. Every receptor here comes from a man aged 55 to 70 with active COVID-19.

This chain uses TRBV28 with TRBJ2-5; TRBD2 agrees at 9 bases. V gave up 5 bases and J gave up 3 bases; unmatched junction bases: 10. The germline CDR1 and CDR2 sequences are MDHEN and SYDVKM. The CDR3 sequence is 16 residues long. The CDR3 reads CASSPILAGRKETQYF. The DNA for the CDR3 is TGTGCCAGCAGTCCAATCCTAGCGGGGCGGAAAGAGACCCAGTACTTC. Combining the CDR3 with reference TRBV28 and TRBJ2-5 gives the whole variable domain DVKVTQSSRYLVKRTGEKVFLECVQDMDHENMFWYRQDPGLGLRLIYFSYDVKMKEKGDIPEGYSVSREKKERFSLILESASTNQTSMYLCASSPILAGRKETQYFGPGTRLLVL.

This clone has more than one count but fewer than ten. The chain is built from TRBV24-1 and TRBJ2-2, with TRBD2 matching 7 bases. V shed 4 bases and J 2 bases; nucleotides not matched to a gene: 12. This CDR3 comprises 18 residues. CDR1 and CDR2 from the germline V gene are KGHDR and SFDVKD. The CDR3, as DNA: TGTGCCACCAGTGACCCCACTAGCGCCTACCTCAACACCGGGGAGCTGTTTTTT. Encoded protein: CATSDPTSAYLNTGELFF.

This CDR3 reads CATSRGLAPYEQYF. CDR3 nucleotide sequence: TGTGCCACCAGCAGAGGACTAGCCCCCTACGAGCAGTACTTC. V and J are TRBV15 and TRBJ2-7, with TRBD2 identical over 7 bases. The CDR3 has 14 amino acids. V dropped 1 base and J dropped 2; count of bases not matched to a gene: 2. The germline gives CDR1 LNHNV, CDR2 YYDKDF (reference sequence).

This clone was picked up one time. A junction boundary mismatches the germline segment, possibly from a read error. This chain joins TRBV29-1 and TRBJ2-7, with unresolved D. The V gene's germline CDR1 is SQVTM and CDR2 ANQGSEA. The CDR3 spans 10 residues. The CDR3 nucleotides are TGCGGCGTTATCAATCACGAGCAGTACTTC. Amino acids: CGVINHEQYF.

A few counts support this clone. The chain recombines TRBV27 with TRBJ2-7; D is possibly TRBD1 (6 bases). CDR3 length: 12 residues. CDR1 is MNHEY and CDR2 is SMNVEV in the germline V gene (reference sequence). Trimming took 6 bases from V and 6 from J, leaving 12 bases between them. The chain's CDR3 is CASSPTGLEQYF. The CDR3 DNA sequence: TGTGCCAGCAGCCCTACAGGGCTCGAGCAGTACTTC.

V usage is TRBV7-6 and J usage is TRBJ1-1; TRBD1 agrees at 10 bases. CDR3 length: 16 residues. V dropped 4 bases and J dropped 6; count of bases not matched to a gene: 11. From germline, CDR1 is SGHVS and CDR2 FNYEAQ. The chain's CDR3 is CASSSEGQGRSAEAFF. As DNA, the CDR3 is TGTGCCAGCAGCTCAGAGGGACAGGGGAGATCGGCTGAAGCTTTCTTT.

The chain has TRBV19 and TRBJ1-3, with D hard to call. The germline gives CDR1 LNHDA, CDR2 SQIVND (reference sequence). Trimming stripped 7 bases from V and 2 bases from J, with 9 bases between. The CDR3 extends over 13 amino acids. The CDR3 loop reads CASKTVPGNTIYF. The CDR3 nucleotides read TGTGCCAGTAAAACAGTGCCTGGAAACACCATATATTTT.

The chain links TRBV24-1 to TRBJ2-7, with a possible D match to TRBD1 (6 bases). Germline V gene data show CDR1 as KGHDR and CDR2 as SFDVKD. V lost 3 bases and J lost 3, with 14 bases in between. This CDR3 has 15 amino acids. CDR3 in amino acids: CATSDTSQGYYEQYF. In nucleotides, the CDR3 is TGTGCCACCAGTGATACCTCACAGGGCTACTACGAGCAGTACTTC.

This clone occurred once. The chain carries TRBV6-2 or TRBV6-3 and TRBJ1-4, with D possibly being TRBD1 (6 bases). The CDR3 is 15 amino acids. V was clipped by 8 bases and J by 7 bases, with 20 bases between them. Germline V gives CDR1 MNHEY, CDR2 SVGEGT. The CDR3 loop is CASGPRRAGVEKLFF. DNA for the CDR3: TGTGCCAGCGGCCCTCGGCGGGCAGGGGTTGAAAAACTGTTTTTT.

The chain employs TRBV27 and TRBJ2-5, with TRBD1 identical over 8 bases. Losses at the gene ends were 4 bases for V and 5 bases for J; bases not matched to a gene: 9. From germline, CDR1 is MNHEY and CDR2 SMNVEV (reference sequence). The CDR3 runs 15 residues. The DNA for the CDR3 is TGTGCCAGCAGTTATTCAGGGGGCGCGGGCGAGACCCAGTACTTC. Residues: CASSYSGGAGETQYF.

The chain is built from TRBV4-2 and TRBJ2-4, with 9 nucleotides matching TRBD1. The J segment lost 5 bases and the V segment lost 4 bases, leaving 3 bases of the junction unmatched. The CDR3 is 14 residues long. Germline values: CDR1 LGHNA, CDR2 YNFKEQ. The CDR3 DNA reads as TGTGCCAGCAGCCCTGGACAGGGGCAAAACATTCAGTACTTC. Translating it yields CASSPGQGQNIQYF.

The CDR3 region has the DNA TGTGCCAGCTCACCCCGAGGGGGGAACACTGAAGCTTTCTTT. Encoded protein: CASSPRGGNTEAFF. This sequence joins TRBV19 and TRBJ1-1; D is perhaps TRBD1 (6 bases). The germline V gene has CDR1 LNHDA and CDR2 SQIVND (reference sequence). With 9 bases removed from V and 1 base from J, the gap between germline ends came to 15 bases. The CDR3 is 14 residues long.

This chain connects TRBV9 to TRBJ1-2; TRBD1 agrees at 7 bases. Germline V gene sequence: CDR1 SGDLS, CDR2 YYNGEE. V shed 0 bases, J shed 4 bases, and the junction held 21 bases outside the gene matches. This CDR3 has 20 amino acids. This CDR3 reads CASSVAATTGTDMRGYGYTF. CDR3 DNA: TGTGCCAGCAGCGTAGCCGCCACAACCGGGACAGACATGAGGGGCTATGGCTACACCTTC. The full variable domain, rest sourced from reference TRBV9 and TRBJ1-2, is DSGVTQTPKHLITATGQRVTLRCSPRSGDLSVYWYQQSLDQGLQFLIQYYNGEERAKGNILERFSAQQFPDLHSELNLSSLELGDSALYFCASSVAATTGTDMRGYGYTFGSGTRLTVV.

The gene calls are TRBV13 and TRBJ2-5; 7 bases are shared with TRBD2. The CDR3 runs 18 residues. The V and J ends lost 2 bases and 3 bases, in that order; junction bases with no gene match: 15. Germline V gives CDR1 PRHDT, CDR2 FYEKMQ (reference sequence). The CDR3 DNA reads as TGTGCCAGCAGCTTACGTTTTGGGGGGGGAACTAAGAAAGAGACCCAGTACTTC. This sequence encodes CASSLRFGGGTKKETQYF. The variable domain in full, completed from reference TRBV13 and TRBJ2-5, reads AAGVIQSPRHLIKEKRETATLKCYPIPRHDTVYWYQQGPGQDPQFLISFYEKMQSDKGSIPDRFSAQQFSDYHSELNMSSLELGDSALYFCASSLRFGGGTKKETQYFGPGTRLLVL.

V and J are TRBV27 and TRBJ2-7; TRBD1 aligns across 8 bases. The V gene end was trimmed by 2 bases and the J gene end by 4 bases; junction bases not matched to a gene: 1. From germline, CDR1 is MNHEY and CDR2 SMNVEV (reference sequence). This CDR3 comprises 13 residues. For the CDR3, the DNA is TGTGCCAGCAGTTTAAGACAGGGGTACGAGCAGTACTTC. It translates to CASSLRQGYEQYF.

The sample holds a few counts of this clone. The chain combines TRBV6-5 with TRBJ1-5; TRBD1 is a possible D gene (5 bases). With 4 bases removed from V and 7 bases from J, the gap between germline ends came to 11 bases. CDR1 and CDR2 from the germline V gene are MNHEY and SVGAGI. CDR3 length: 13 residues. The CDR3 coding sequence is TGTGCCAGCAGTTTAGGGGCGGAGCAGCCCCAGCATTTT. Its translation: CASSLGAEQPQHF.

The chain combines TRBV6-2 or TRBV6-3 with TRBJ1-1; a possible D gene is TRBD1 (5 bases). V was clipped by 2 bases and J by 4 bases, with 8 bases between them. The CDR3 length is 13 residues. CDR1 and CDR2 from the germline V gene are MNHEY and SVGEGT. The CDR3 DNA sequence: TGTGCCAGCAGTTACACGGGGGGCACTGAAGCTTTCTTT. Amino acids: CASSYTGGTEAFF.

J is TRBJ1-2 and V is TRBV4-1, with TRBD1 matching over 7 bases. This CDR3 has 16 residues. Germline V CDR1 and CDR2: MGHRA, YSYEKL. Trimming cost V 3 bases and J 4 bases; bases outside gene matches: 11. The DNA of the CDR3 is TGCGCCAGCAGCCAGGGTCCCCTGACAGGGTTCTATGGCTACACCTTC. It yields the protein CASSQGPLTGFYGYTF.

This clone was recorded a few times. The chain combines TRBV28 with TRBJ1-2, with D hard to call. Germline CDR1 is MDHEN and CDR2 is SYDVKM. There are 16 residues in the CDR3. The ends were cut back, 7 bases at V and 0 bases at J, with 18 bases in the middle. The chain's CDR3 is CASNQPGSYPNYGYTF. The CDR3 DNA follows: TGTGCCAGCAACCAGCCAGGCAGTTATCCTAACTATGGCTACACCTTC.

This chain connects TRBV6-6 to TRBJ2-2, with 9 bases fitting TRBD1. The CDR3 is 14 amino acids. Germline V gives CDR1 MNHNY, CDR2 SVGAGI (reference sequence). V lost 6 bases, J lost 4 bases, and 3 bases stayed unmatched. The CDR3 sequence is CASSRDRATGELFF. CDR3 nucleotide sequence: TGTGCCAGCAGCCGGGACAGGGCCACCGGGGAGCTGTTTTTT.

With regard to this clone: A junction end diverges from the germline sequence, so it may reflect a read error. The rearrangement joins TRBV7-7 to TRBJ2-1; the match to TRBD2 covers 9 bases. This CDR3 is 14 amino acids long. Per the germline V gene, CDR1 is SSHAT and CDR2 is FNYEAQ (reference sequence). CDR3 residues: CASSFSGRSDEQFF. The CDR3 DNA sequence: TGTGCTAGCAGCTTTAGCGGGAGATCTGATGAGCAGTTCTTC.

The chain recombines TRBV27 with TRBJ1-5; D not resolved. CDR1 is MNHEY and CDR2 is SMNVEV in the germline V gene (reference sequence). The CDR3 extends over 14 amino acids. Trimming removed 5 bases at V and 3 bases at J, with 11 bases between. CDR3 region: CASSLRGFNQPQHF. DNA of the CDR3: TGTGCCAGCAGTCTGCGGGGATTCAATCAGCCCCAGCATTTT.

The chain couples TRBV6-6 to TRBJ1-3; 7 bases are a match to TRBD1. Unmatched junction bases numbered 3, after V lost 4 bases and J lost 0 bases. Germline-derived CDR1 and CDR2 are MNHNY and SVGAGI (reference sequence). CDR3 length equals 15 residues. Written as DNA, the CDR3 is TGTGCCAGCAGTTCGGACAGGCTCTCTGGAAACACCATATATTTT. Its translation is CASSSDRLSGNTIYF.

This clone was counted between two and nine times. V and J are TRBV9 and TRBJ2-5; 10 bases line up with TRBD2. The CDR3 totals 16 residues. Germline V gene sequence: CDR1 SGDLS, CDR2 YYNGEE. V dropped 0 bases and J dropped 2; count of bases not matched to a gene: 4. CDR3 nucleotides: TGTGCCAGCAGCGTAGGGAGCGGGGGGGGTCAAGAGACCCAGTACTTC. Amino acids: CASSVGSGGGQETQYF.

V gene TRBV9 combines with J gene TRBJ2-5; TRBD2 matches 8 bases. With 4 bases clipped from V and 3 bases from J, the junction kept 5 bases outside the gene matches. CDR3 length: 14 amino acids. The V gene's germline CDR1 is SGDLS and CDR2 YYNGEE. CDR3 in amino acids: CASSPRGGEETQYF. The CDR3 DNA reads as TGTGCCAGCAGCCCCCGGGGGGGCGAAGAGACCCAGTACTTC.

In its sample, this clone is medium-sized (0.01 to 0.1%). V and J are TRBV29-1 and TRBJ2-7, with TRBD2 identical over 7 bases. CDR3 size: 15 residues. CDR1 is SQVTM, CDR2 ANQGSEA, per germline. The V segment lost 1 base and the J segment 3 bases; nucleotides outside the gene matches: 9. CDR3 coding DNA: TGCAGCGTTGAAGGTGCTAGCGGAACATACTACGAGCAGTACTTC. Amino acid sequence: CSVEGASGTYYEQYF.

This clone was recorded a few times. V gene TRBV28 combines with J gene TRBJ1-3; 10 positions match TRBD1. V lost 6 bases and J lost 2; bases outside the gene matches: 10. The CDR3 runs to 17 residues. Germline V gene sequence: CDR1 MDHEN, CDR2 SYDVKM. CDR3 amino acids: CASRPGTGDKTGNTIYF. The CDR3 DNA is TGTGCCAGCAGACCCGGGACAGGGGATAAAACTGGAAACACCATATATTTT.

As DNA, the CDR3 is TGTGCCAGCAGTGAAAGGGGAGGGGCCGGTAGCAATCAGCCCCAGCATTTT. It yields the protein CASSERGGAGSNQPQHF. The rearrangement uses TRBV6-1 and TRBJ1-5; D perhaps matches TRBD1 (5 bases). The V end was cut by 2 bases, the J end by 0 bases, with 14 bases between. The germline gives CDR1 MNHNS, CDR2 SASEGT. There are 17 residues in the CDR3.